The 5 T cell receptor beta chains reported below all come from one sample, sequenced in a study of cytomegalovirus exposure and HLA in healthy donors. PCR used 60 Vbeta primers and 13 Jbeta primers. Here immunoSEQ multiplex PCR was the method, and the copy in TCRdb shows in-frame clones only, minus some. The table lists 150,000 to 250,000 clones, about 81% of them singletons, with 6.5% in the top ten. Sample: PBMCs. The receptors originated from a woman in her forties or fifties in good health and CMV-seropositive.

V gene TRBV6-6 combines with J gene TRBJ2-7; TRBD1 matches at 8 bases. The germline V gene has CDR1 MNHNY and CDR2 SVGAGI (reference sequence). The CDR3 is 15 residues long. V lost 0 bases, J lost 6 bases, and 7 bases stayed unmatched. CDR3 coding DNA: TGTGCCAGCAGTTACTCGAGGCAGGGGGCTGGCGAGCAGTACTTC. It is translated as CASSYSRQGAGEQYF.

This sequence joins TRBV5-6 and TRBJ2-1; the match to TRBD2 covers 10 bases. The germline V gene has CDR1 SGHDT and CDR2 YYEEEE. Trimming took 2 bases from V and 10 from J; bases not matched to a gene: 9. CDR3 size: 15 residues. CDR3 bases: TGTGCCAGCAGCTTTGGGGGACTAGCGTCAAGGGAGCAGTTCTTC. It specifies CASSFGGLASREQFF.

Only one count was recorded for this clone. The chain combines TRBV19 with TRBJ1-5; D ambiguous. The germline gives CDR1 LNHDA, CDR2 SQIVND (reference sequence). V shed 11 bases and J shed 4 bases, with 6 bases lying between them. The CDR3 is 10 residues long. The CDR3 nucleotides read TGTGCCCCTAGGAATCAGCCCCAGCATTTT. Amino acid sequence: CAPRNQPQHF.

With regard to this clone: Additional DNA sequences in this sample encode the identical CDR3. This sequence joins TRBV5-1 and TRBJ1-5; D may be TRBD1 (6 bases). The CDR3 is 16 amino acids. Germline lookup yields CDR1 SGHRS and CDR2 YFSETQ. Trimming pared 2 bases from V and 5 bases from J, leaving 17 bases between. For the CDR3, the DNA is TGCGCCAGCAGCTTAACAGGGTCGACCCCGTATCAGCCCCAGCATTTT. As protein: CASSLTGSTPYQPQHF. The full variable domain, its missing parts supplied by reference TRBV5-1 and TRBJ1-5, is KAGVTQTPRYLIKTRGQQVTLSCSPISGHRSVSWYQQTPGQGLQFLFEYFSETQRNKGNFPGRFSGRQFSNSRSEMNVSTLELGDSALYLCASSLTGSTPYQPQHFGDGTRLSIL.

The rearrangement links TRBV5-4 to TRBJ2-5; the match to TRBD1 covers 9 bases. The CDR3 has 15 residues. V gave up 0 bases and J gave up 4 bases; unmatched junction bases: 4. Germline values: CDR1 SGHNT, CDR2 YYREEE (reference sequence). CDR3 region: CASSLVGQGLETQYF. The CDR3 DNA is TGTGCCAGCAGCTTGGTAGGACAGGGGTTAGAGACCCAGTACTTC.